These T cell receptor beta chains were read from a single sample in a study of cytomegalovirus exposure and HLA in healthy donors. Some clones are missing from TCRdb's copy, which holds only in-frame ones; the method was immunoSEQ multiplex PCR. The sample has tens of thousands of clones; 70% to 75% are singletons. Sequencing input: PBMCs. The receptors here all came from a man under 40 in good health and CMV-seronegative. Both conserved end residues are part of each CDR3. A D gene is named only where the DNA matches it firmly. Clone size is stated in some rows and not others, as once, few, many or a class when expanded.

d_gene	j_gene	v_gene	abundance	CDR3nt	CDR3aa
TRBD1	TRBJ2-7	TRBV6-1	.	TGTGCCAGCAGTTTATCGACAGGGCCCCGGATCGAGCAGTACTTC	CASSLSTGPRIEQYF
TRBD2	TRBJ2-7	TRBV5-1	.	TGCGCCAGCAGCCCCGGAGGGGTTGCGGGAGGATCCGAGCAGTACTTC	CASSPGGVAGGSEQYF
.	TRBJ2-7	TRBV2	.	TGTGCCAGCAGTGATGGTAACACCGTCTCCTACGAGCAGTACTTC	CASSDGNTVSYEQYF
TRBD1	TRBJ2-7	TRBV7-9	.	TGTGCCAGCAGCTTAGACGAGTGGGACAGGGGCTACGAGCAGTACTTC	CASSLDEWDRGYEQYF
TRBD1	TRBJ1-4	TRBV18	few	TGTGCCAGCTCACCACCGAGAGGACCGGGACAGGGTAATGAAAAACTGTTTTTT	CASSPPRGPGQGNEKLFF
.	TRBJ1-2	TRBV28	.	TGTGCCAGCAGGACACATAACTATGGCTACACCTTC	CASRTHNYGYTF
.	TRBJ1-1	TRBV6-1	few	TGTGCCAGCAGTGAAGCGATGGGCACAGTGAACACTGAAGCTTTCTTT	CASSEAMGTVNTEAFF
.	TRBJ1-1	TRBV28	.	TGTGCCAGCCGGTGGGAGGTAGCGAACACTGAAGCTTTCTTT	CASRWEVANTEAFF
TRBD2	TRBJ2-3	TRBV10-2	.	TGCGCCAGCAGGTCCTCGGGAGGATCGGGCACAGATACGCAGTATTTT	CASRSSGGSGTDTQYF
.	TRBJ1-3	TRBV5-8	.	TGTGCCAGCAGAGCCCCCACTGGAAACACCATATATTTT	CASRAPTGNTIYF
.	TRBJ1-2	TRBV4-1	.	TGCGCCAGCAGCTCAGATCTCTTCGTTAACTATGGCTACACCTTC	CASSSDLFVNYGYTF
TRBD2	TRBJ2-1	TRBV5-5	medium-sized	TGTGCCAGCAGCTTGGGCGGGGGGGCCTACAATGAGCAGTTCTTC	CASSLGGGAYNEQFF
.	TRBJ2-1	TRBV2	.	TGTGCCAGCAGCCGCACTGGACTTGGAAGTGAGCAGTTCTTC	CASSRTGLGSEQFF
.	TRBJ1-1	TRBV7-9	.	TGTGCCAGCAGCTTAGCGCGTACCACCACGAACACTGAAGCTTTCTTT	CASSLARTTTNTEAFF
.	TRBJ2-1	TRBV14	few	TGTGCCAGCAGCCCCCTCAGGGCAAGGGAGCAGTTCTTC	CASSPLRAREQFF
TRBD1	TRBJ1-5	TRBV2	.	TGTGCCAGCAGCGCCCATTCGACAGGGGCTTATCAGCCCCAGCATTTT	CASSAHSTGAYQPQHF
.	TRBJ1-6	TRBV28	.	TGTGCCAGCAGTTTGAGCGCCCATCGGGATTCACCCCTCCACTTT	CASSLSAHRDSPLHF
.	TRBJ2-2	TRBV29-1	.	TGCAGCGGGAGGACAGCGAACACCGGGGAGCTGTTTTTT	CSGRTANTGELFF
TRBD1	TRBJ2-5	TRBV7-9	.	TGTGCCAGCAGCTCCCCGACAGGGGAAGAGACCCAGTACTTC	CASSSPTGEETQYF
TRBD2	TRBJ2-2	TRBV6-1	medium-sized	TGTGCCAGCAGGGGGACTAGCGATACCGGGGAGCTGTTTTTT	CASRGTSDTGELFF
.	TRBJ1-2	TRBV27	.	TGTGCCAGCAGCAGGGGCGCAGGGTCGGGAGGCTACACCTTC	CASSRGAGSGGYTF
.	TRBJ2-5	TRBV5-4	once	TGTGCCAGCGCCGCCTGGGGCGAACTCAGAGAGACCCAGTACTTC	CASAAWGELRETQYF
.	TRBJ1-3	TRBV29-1	.	TGCAGCGTTGCATTCAACTCTGGAAACACCATATATTTT	CSVAFNSGNTIYF
TRBD2	TRBJ2-3	TRBV30	.	TGTGCCTGGAGTGAAGGGCTAGCGGGCACAGATACGCAGTATTTT	CAWSEGLAGTDTQYF
TRBD2	TRBJ2-1	TRBV12-5	.	TGTGCTAGTGGTTTGGTAATGACAGGACTAGCGGGGGGACCCTCGTACAATGAGCAGTTCTTC	CASGLVMTGLAGGPSYNEQFF
.	TRBJ2-2	TRBV7-9	.	TGTGCCAGCACCGACCGTGGGAAGGGGCTCGTCGGGGAGCTGTTTTTT	CASTDRGKGLVGELFF
.	TRBJ2-3	TRBV4-2	.	TGTGCCAGCACCCCGGGACTCTACAGCACAGATACGCAGTATTTT	CASTPGLYSTDTQYF
.	TRBJ2-2	TRBV2	once	TGTGCCAGCAGTCCGACAACTCCCGGGGAGCTGTTTTTT	CASSPTTPGELFF
.	TRBJ2-3	TRBV2	.	TGTGCCAGCAGTGAGGCCCGTGGGTATTTT	CASSEARGYF
TRBD1	TRBJ1-4	TRBV5-6	.	TGTGCCAGCAGCCCGGGACAGATTAATGAAAAACTGTTTTTT	CASSPGQINEKLFF
.	TRBJ2-5	TRBV19	once	TGTGCCAGTAGTATAAATGGGGGGTCGGCAAAGACCCAGTACTTC	CASSINGGSAKTQYF
TRBD2	TRBJ2-1	TRBV6-1	.	TGTGCCAGCAGTGAAGGGGCGGGAGGGAGCTATGAGCAGTTCTTC	CASSEGAGGSYEQFF
TRBD2	TRBJ2-1	TRBV13	.	TGTGCCAGCAGCCTTCGACTAGCGGGGGGCCATAACAATGAGCAGTTCTTC	CASSLRLAGGHNNEQFF
TRBD2	TRBJ2-3	TRBV11-2	.	TGTGCCAGCAGCTCCCCCGGCGGGAGGGCCCCAGATACGCAGTATTTT	CASSSPGGRAPDTQYF
TRBD2	TRBJ2-7	TRBV2	.	TGTGCCAGCAGTGCTCGTGTGCGGACTAGCCGTGCCTACGAGCAGTACTTC	CASSARVRTSRAYEQYF
.	TRBJ1-5	TRBV18	.	TGTGCCAGCTCACCACGTTCGGAGCCTAGCAATCAGCCCCAGCATTTT	CASSPRSEPSNQPQHF
TRBD1	TRBJ2-7	TRBV9	.	TGTGCCAGCAGCGTTGGCGGGACAGGGTGGTACGAGCAGTACTTC	CASSVGGTGWYEQYF
.	TRBJ2-4	TRBV5-6	.	TGTGCCAGCAGCCTCGACGGGGTATACATTCAGTACTTC	CASSLDGVYIQYF
TRBD1	TRBJ1-4	TRBV7-9	.	TGTTCCAGCAGCTTAGCAGGGGGCCGTGAAAAACTGTTTTTT	CSSSLAGGREKLFF
.	TRBJ1-1	TRBV7-6	.	TGTGCCAGCAGCCCGCAGGACAGTGTCACTGAAGCTTTCTTT	CASSPQDSVTEAFF
.	TRBJ2-1	TRBV2	once	TGTGCCAGCACGCCTCGCGGGGCTTACAATGAGCAGTTCTTC	CASTPRGAYNEQFF
TRBD1	TRBJ1-1	TRBV5-1	.	TGCGCCAGCAGCTTTCCGGACAGGGAGACTGAAGCTTTCTTT	CASSFPDRETEAFF
TRBD2	TRBJ2-1	TRBV19	once	TGTGCCAGTAGTATTACTAGCGGGAGTGGAAATGAGCAGTTCTTC	CASSITSGSGNEQFF
.	TRBJ1-5	TRBV4-1	.	TGCGCCAGCAGCCCAGGCAGTAGCAATCAGCCCCAGCATTTT	CASSPGSSNQPQHF
.	TRBJ2-5	TRBV15	.	TGTGCCACCAGCAGAGATGGACAAACTCGGGAGACCCAGTACTTC	CATSRDGQTRETQYF
.	TRBJ1-2	TRBV6-4	.	TGTCAGGACGTGGATTTCCGGGATTATGGCTACACCTTC	CQDVDFRDYGYTF
.	TRBJ2-3	TRBV18	.	TGTGCCAGCTCACCACGGGGCTCAACGCCCACAGATACGCAGTATTTT	CASSPRGSTPTDTQYF
.	TRBJ2-2	TRBV30	.	TGTGCCCAGAGAGGGCTGAACACCGGGGAGCTGTTTTTT	CAQRGLNTGELFF
TRBD2	TRBJ2-3	TRBV4-2	.	TGTGCCAGCAGCCGGGAGACTAGCGGGGGGGCAGCAGATACGCAGTATTTT	CASSRETSGGAADTQYF
TRBD2	TRBJ2-5	TRBV7-9	.	TGTGCCAGCAGCTTAGACGGGAGGGCAAAAGAGACCCAGTACTTC	CASSLDGRAKETQYF
.	TRBJ2-7	TRBV5-4	.	TGTGCCAGCAGCGGGGCTCAGGGTTACGAGCAGTACTTC	CASSGAQGYEQYF
.	TRBJ1-2	TRBV21-1	.	TGTGCCAGCAGCCGGTCCTCGGGCTATGGCTACACCTTC	CASSRSSGYGYTF
TRBD2	TRBJ2-1	TRBV10-3	.	TGTGCCATCAGTGAGAGACTAGCGGGAGGGGGAAATAATGAGCAGTTCTTC	CAISERLAGGGNNEQFF